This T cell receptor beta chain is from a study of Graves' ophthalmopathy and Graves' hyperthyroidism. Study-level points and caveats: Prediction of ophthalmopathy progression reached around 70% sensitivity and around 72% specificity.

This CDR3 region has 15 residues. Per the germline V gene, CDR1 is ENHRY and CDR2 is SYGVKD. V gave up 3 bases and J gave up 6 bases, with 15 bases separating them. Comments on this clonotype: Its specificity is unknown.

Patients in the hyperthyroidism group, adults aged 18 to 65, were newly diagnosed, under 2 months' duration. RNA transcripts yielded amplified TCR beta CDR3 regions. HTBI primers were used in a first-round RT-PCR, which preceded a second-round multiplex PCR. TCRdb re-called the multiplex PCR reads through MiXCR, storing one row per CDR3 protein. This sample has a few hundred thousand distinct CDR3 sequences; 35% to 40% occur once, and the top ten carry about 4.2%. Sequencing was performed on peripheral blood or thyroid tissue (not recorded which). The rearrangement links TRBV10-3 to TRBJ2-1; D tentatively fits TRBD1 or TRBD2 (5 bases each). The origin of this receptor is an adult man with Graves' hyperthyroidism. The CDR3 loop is CAISDTYPGTNEQFF. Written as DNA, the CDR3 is TGTGCCATCAGTGATACTTACCCGGGGACCAATGAGCAGTTCTTC.